What follows are 25 T cell receptor beta chains derived from one specimen sequenced in a study of OX40 agonist ivuxolimab in advanced cancers. This table comes from immunoSEQ multiplex PCR, and its TCRdb copy is limited to in-frame clones, with some not included. The table lists 100,000 to 110,000 clones, less than 95% of them singletons, with about 0.49% in the top ten. The sequencing here drew on CD4+ or CD8+ T cells sorted from blood, taken in a trial of the OX40 agonist ivuxolimab. These receptors were obtained from an adult with an advanced solid tumor such as melanoma, head and neck, liver or kidney cancer.

This chain uses TRBV18 with TRBJ2-7, with D unclear. The V end lost 4 bases, the J end lost 0 bases, and 16 bases lay between the germline ends. Germline loops: CDR1 KGHSH, CDR2 LQKENI. The CDR3 is made up of 16 amino acids. Written as DNA, the CDR3 is TGTGCCAGCTCACGTGACGTTCTCCCAAGCTCCTACGAGCAGTACTTC. It specifies CASSRDVLPSSYEQYF.

CDR3 nucleotides: TGTGCCAGCACGGGAGCGGCGATCTACAATGAGCAGTTCTTC. Residues: CASTGAAIYNEQFF. The rearrangement links TRBV2 to TRBJ2-1; D is possibly TRBD2 (6 bases). V lost 7 bases and J lost 3, with 13 bases in between. The germline V gene encodes CDR1 SNHLY and CDR2 FYNNEI. CDR3 length: 14 residues.

This rearrangement joins TRBV7-9 to TRBJ2-1; possibly TRBD1 for D (5 bases). Deletions cut 4 bases from V and 2 bases from J, with 15 bases between. The CDR3 loop spans 16 amino acids. Germline V gene sequence: CDR1 SEHNR, CDR2 FQNEAQ (reference sequence). The CDR3 coding sequence is TGTGCCAGCAGCTCATTAACAGGTTTGGCCTACAATGAGCAGTTCTTC. Protein product: CASSSLTGLAYNEQFF. The whole variable domain, filled in from reference TRBV7-9 and TRBJ2-1, reads DTGVSQNPRHKITKRGQNVTFRCDPISEHNRLYWYRQTLGQGPEFLTYFQNEAQLEKSRLLSDRFSAERPKGSFSTLEIQRTEQGDSAMYLCASSSLTGLAYNEQFFGPGTRLTVL.

The chain joins TRBV4-1 to TRBJ2-2, with 7 bases identical to TRBD2. With 8 bases clipped from V and 2 bases from J, the junction kept 14 bases outside the gene matches. This CDR3 spans 17 amino acids. Germline CDR1 MGHRA, CDR2 YSYEKL. CDR3 nucleotides: TGCGCCAGCGCCCGAGTCCCTAGCGGACTAAACACCGGGGAGCTGTTTTTT. Translated, it gives CASARVPSGLNTGELFF.

The rearrangement links TRBV5-6 to TRBJ2-7; D gene uncertain. The CDR3 length is 15 residues. The V gene's germline CDR1 is SGHDT and CDR2 YYEEEE. The V end lost 4 bases, the J end lost 3 bases, and 17 bases lay between the germline ends. The CDR3 here is CASSKFSARSYEQYF. CDR3 nucleotides: TGTGCCAGCAGCAAATTTTCAGCACGGAGCTACGAGCAGTACTTC.

The chain employs TRBV5-4 and TRBJ1-2; 9 bases fit TRBD1. This CDR3 is 15 amino acids long. Germline CDR1 and CDR2: SGHNT and YYREEE (reference sequence). V lost 2 bases and J lost 2; bases outside the gene matches: 4. The CDR3 protein is CASSFKGQGNYGYTF. CDR3 DNA: TGTGCCAGCAGCTTTAAGGGACAGGGAAACTATGGCTACACCTTC.

The J gene is TRBJ1-4, the V gene TRBV2; D is perhaps TRBD1 (6 bases). Germline CDR1 is SNHLY and CDR2 is FYNNEI. V lost 6 bases, J lost 4 bases, and 12 bases lay in between. The CDR3 length is 14 residues. This CDR3 is CASSSQGFNEKLFF. The CDR3 DNA is TGTGCCAGCAGCTCACAGGGTTTTAATGAAAAACTGTTTTTT.

This clone was detected once. The rearrangement uses TRBV27 and TRBJ1-5; D may be TRBD1 (5 bases). There are 12 residues in the CDR3. Germline V gene data show CDR1 as MNHEY and CDR2 as SMNVEV (reference sequence). V was clipped by 7 bases and J by 6 bases, with 10 bases between them. The CDR3 reads CASTGVGQPQHF. The CDR3 DNA is TGTGCCAGCACGGGGGTGGGTCAGCCCCAGCATTTT.

V and J are TRBV7-2 and TRBJ1-3, with D perhaps TRBD1 (5 bases). The CDR3 contains 15 residues. V was clipped by 5 bases and J by 1 base, with 12 bases between them. Germline V gene lookup returns CDR1 SGHTA and CDR2 FQGNSA. CDR3 sequence reads: CASSPRDGSGNTIYF. For the CDR3, the DNA is TGTGCCAGCAGCCCACGGGACGGATCTGGAAACACCATATATTTT.

CDR3 residues: CASSLAGDRGRDGYTF. In DNA form, the CDR3 reads TGTGCCAGCAGCTTAGCGGGGGACAGGGGGCGCGATGGCTACACCTTC. The genes are TRBV7-9 and TRBJ1-2, with 12 bases fitting TRBD1. From germline, CDR1 is SEHNR and CDR2 FQNEAQ (reference sequence). CDR3 length: 16 amino acids. Trimming took 0 bases from V and 6 from J; bases not matched to a gene: 5. Supplemented by reference TRBV7-9 and TRBJ1-2, the full variable domain reads DTGVSQNPRHKITKRGQNVTFRCDPISEHNRLYWYRQTLGQGPEFLTYFQNEAQLEKSRLLSDRFSAERPKGSFSTLEIQRTEQGDSAMYLCASSLAGDRGRDGYTFGSGTRLTVV.

This clone was recorded once. The rearrangement links TRBV6-5 to TRBJ1-2, with D tentatively TRBD1 (6 bases). The CDR3 length is 13 residues. Trimming stripped 5 bases from V and 5 bases from J, with 12 bases between. CDR1 and CDR2 (germline): MNHEY, SVGAGI. The CDR3 loop is CASSQRDIYGYTF. The CDR3 DNA sequence: TGTGCCAGCAGTCAACGGGACATTTATGGCTACACCTTC.

The chain couples TRBV5-6 to TRBJ2-5; 8 positions agree with TRBD2. CDR3 length equals 15 residues. Germline loops: CDR1 SGHDT, CDR2 YYEEEE. V shed 0 bases, J shed 2 bases, and the junction held 3 bases outside the gene matches. The CDR3 region is CASSLAASGQETQYF. As DNA, the CDR3 is TGTGCCAGCAGCTTGGCCGCTAGCGGGCAAGAGACCCAGTACTTC. The whole variable domain, filled in from reference TRBV5-6 and TRBJ2-5, reads DAGVTQSPTHLIKTRGQQVTLRCSPKSGHDTVSWYQQALGQGPQFIFQYYEEEERQRGNFPDRFSGHQFPNYSSELNVNALLLGDSALYLCASSLAASGQETQYFGPGTRLLVL.

The rearrangement joins TRBV4-1 to TRBJ2-3, with 7 bases fitting TRBD2. CDR3 length equals 15 residues. After removal of 1 base from V and 12 bases from J, the junction contained 13 bases not matched to a gene. Germline V CDR1 and CDR2: MGHRA, YSYEKL. CDR3 DNA: TGCGCCAGCAGCCAAGTGATAGGAGGCAGCGGGGCACAGTATTTT. Amino acid sequence: CASSQVIGGSGAQYF.

The J gene is TRBJ2-5, the V gene TRBV5-1; D unresolved. The V gene lost 2 bases and the J gene lost 3 bases, with 8 bases spanning the gap. CDR1 SGHRS and CDR2 YFSETQ come from the germline V gene. CDR3 size: 13 residues. CDR3 coding DNA: TGCGCCAGCAGCTTCCAAGGAGAAGAGACCCAGTACTTC. This encodes CASSFQGEETQYF.

The chain has TRBV28 and TRBJ2-7, with TRBD1 matching over 7 bases. Germline loops: CDR1 MDHEN, CDR2 SYDVKM. The ends lost 5 bases at V and 2 bases at J; junction bases unmatched: 9. The CDR3 has 15 amino acids. CDR3 sequence: CASSPTDRWTYEQYF. CDR3 nucleotides: TGTGCCAGCAGTCCAACGGACAGGTGGACCTACGAGCAGTACTTC. Drawing the rest from reference TRBV28 and TRBJ2-7, the complete variable domain is DVKVTQSSRYLVKRTGEKVFLECVQDMDHENMFWYRQDPGLGLRLIYFSYDVKMKEKGDIPEGYSVSREKKERFSLILESASTNQTSMYLCASSPTDRWTYEQYFGPGTRLTVT.

The chain uses TRBV18 and TRBJ2-1; 7 positions agree with TRBD2. Germline trimming cut 1 base from V and 2 bases from J; bases unmatched to any gene: 2. Germline V CDR1 and CDR2: KGHSH, LQKENI. The CDR3 totals 15 residues. The CDR3 is CASSPLAGPYNEQFF. CDR3 sequence (DNA): TGTGCCAGCTCACCACTAGCGGGTCCCTACAATGAGCAGTTCTTC.

The V and J genes are TRBV20-1 and TRBJ2-2; D not resolved. This CDR3 has 11 amino acids. Germline V CDR1 and CDR2: DFQATT, SNEGSKA (reference sequence). V gave up 3 bases and J gave up 3 bases, with 2 bases separating them. Written as DNA, the CDR3 is TGCAGTGCTAGCTACACCGGGGAGCTGTTTTTT. The encoded protein is CSASYTGELFF.

V is TRBV6-5 and J is TRBJ2-5, with 7 nucleotides matching TRBD2. The J call may be faulty, since TRBJ2-7 better matches the DNA end. The germline gives CDR1 MNHEY, CDR2 SVGAGI. CDR3 size: 14 residues. CDR3 in DNA: TGTGCCAGCAGTCAGGGAGGGCCTCTCTACGAGCAGTACTTC. It translates to CASSQGGPLYEQYF.

The V call is TRBV19, the J call TRBJ2-1; D is possibly TRBD1 (6 bases). This CDR3 comprises 15 residues. Germline values: CDR1 LNHDA, CDR2 SQIVND (reference sequence). Deletions cut 6 bases from V and 4 bases from J, with 16 bases between. The DNA of the CDR3 is TGTGCCAGTAGGTCGGGGCGAGGGGGATACAATGAGCAGTTCTTC. Protein product: CASRSGRGGYNEQFF.

The chain links TRBV6-1 to TRBJ2-2; a possible D gene is TRBD1 (5 bases). Germline loops: CDR1 MNHNS, CDR2 SASEGT. The V and J ends lost 1 base and 2 bases respectively, with 8 bases between them. The CDR3 contains 15 residues. CDR3 sequence: CASSEGQINTGELFF. CDR3 nucleotides: TGTGCCAGCAGTGAAGGACAGATAAACACCGGGGAGCTGTTTTTT.

The chain joins TRBV7-9 to TRBJ2-1; D is ambiguous. The germline V gene encodes CDR1 SEHNR and CDR2 FQNEAQ (reference sequence). The CDR3 is 14 amino acids. With 1 base removed from V and 8 bases from J, the gap between germline ends came to 12 bases. Here the CDR3 reads CASSLDATEDEQFF. Here the CDR3 DNA reads TGTGCCAGCAGCTTAGATGCCACGGAAGATGAGCAGTTCTTC. Variable domain in full (rest from reference TRBV7-9 and TRBJ2-1): DTGVSQNPRHKITKRGQNVTFRCDPISEHNRLYWYRQTLGQGPEFLTYFQNEAQLEKSRLLSDRFSAERPKGSFSTLEIQRTEQGDSAMYLCASSLDATEDEQFFGPGTRLTVL.

The genes are TRBV7-2 and TRBJ2-1; 10 bases fit TRBD2. This CDR3 is 15 amino acids long. The ends lost 3 bases at V and 9 bases at J; junction bases unmatched: 8. Germline V gene data show CDR1 as SGHTA and CDR2 as FQGNSA. The CDR3 loop is CASSFDNLAGVEQFF. The CDR3 nucleotides are TGTGCCAGCAGCTTCGATAATCTAGCGGGAGTTGAGCAGTTCTTC.

V is TRBV4-2 and J is TRBJ1-2; D might be TRBD1 (6 bases). The V gene's germline CDR1 is LGHNA and CDR2 YNFKEQ. V was shortened by 3 bases and J by 5 bases, with 22 bases between the two germline ends. CDR3 length: 17 amino acids. The chain's CDR3 is CASSQTGRLELNYGYTF. The CDR3 DNA is TGTGCCAGCAGCCAGACAGGACGATTGGAACTAAATTATGGCTACACCTTC.

This rearrangement joins TRBV4-1 to TRBJ1-4; D is ambiguous. Trimming stripped 3 bases from V and 7 bases from J, with 21 bases between. This CDR3 region has 17 residues. Germline V gives CDR1 MGHRA, CDR2 YSYEKL. The CDR3 DNA is TGCGCCAGCAGCCAGTGGGCTTCGGCGGATGCCTCTGAAAAACTGTTTTTT. It is translated as CASSQWASADASEKLFF.

This clone came up once. The chain employs TRBV20-1 and TRBJ2-5; D ambiguous. The CDR3 is 11 amino acids. CDR1 and CDR2 (germline): DFQATT, SNEGSKA (reference sequence). CDR3 DNA sequence: TGCAGCGCCGTTGGTAGGGAGACCCAGTACTTC. It yields the protein CSAVGRETQYF.